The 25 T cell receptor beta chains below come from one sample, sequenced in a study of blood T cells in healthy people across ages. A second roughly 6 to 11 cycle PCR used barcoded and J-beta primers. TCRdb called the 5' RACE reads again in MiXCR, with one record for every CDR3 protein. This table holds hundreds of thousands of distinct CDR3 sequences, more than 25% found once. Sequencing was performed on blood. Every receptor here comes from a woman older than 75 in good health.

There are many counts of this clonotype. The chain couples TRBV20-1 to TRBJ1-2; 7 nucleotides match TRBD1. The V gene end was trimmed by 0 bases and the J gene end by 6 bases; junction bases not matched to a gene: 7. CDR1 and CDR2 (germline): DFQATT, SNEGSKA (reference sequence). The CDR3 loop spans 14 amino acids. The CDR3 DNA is TGCAGTGCTAGAGATGACAGGGTATTGGATGGCTACACCTTC. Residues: CSARDDRVLDGYTF.

In DNA form, the CDR3 reads TGTGCCAGCAGCTTAGAGGGACTAGCGGAGGTGTATTTT. Translation gives CASSLEGLAEVYF. The J gene is TRBJ2-3, the V gene TRBV7-2, with 11 bases fitting TRBD2. This CDR3 spans 13 amino acids. V was clipped by 1 base and J by 14 bases; unmatched bases: 5. Germline CDR1 and CDR2: SGHTA and FQGNSA.

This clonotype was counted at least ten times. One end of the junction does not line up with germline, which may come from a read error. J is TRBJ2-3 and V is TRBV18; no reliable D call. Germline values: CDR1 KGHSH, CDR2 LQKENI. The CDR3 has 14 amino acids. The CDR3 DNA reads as TGTGCCAGCTCACCACCGGTCAGCAGAGATACGCAGTATTTT. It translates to CASSPPVSRDTQYF.

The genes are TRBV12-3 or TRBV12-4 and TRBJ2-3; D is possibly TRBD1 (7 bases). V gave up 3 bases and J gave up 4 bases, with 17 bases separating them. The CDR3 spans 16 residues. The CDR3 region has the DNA TGTGCCAGCAGTTTCCGACAGGGACTTAGAGCAGATACGCAGTATTTT. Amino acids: CASSFRQGLRADTQYF.

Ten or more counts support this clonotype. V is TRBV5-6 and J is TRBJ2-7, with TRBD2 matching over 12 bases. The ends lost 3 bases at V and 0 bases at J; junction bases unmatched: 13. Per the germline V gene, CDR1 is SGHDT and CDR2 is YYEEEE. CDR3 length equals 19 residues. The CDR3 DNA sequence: TGTGCCAGCAGCTCCATGACTAGCGGGGGCCCTAGGAGCTCCTACGAGCAGTACTTC. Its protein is CASSSMTSGGPRSSYEQYF.

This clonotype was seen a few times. As DNA, the CDR3 is TGCGCCAGCAGCCAAGGATGGGGGAACACTGAAGCTTTCTTT. This translates into CASSQGWGNTEAFF. The chain is built from TRBV4-3 and TRBJ1-1; no definite D call. Germline V gene data show CDR1 as LGHNA and CDR2 as YSLEER. Deletions cut 1 base from V and 1 base from J, with 7 bases between. This CDR3 contains 14 residues.

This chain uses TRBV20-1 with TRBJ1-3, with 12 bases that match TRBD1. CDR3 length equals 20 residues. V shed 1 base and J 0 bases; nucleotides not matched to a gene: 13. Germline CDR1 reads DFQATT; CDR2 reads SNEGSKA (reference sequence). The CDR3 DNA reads TGCAGTGCTAGAGTACCACCTGGGACAGGGGGCTCACACTCTGGAAACACCATATATTTT. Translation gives CSARVPPGTGGSHSGNTIYF.

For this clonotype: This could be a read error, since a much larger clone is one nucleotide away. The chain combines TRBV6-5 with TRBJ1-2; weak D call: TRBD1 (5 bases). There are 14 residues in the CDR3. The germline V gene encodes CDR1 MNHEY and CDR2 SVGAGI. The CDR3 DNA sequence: TGTGCCAGCAGTGAACGGGGACGGGGCTATGACTACACCTTC. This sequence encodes CASSERGRGYDYTF.

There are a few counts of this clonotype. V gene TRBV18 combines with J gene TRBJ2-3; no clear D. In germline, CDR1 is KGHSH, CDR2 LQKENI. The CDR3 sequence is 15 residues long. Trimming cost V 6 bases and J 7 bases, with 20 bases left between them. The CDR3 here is CASSPRGDRENTQYF. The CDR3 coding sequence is TGTGCCAGCTCTCCGAGAGGAGATCGCGAAAATACGCAGTATTTT.

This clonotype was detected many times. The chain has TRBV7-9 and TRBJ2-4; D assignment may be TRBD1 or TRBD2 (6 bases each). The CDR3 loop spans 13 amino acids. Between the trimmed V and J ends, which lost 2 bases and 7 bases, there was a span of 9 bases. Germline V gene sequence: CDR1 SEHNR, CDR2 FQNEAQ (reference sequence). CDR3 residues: CASSLQGRNIQYF. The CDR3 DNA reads TGTGCCAGCAGCTTACAGGGGAGGAACATTCAGTACTTC.

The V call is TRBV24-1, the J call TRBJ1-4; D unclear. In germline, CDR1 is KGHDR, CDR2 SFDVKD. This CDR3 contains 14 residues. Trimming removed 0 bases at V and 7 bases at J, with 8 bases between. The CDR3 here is CATSDLQAPEKLFF. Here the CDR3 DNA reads TGTGCCACCAGTGATTTGCAGGCTCCTGAAAAACTGTTTTTT.

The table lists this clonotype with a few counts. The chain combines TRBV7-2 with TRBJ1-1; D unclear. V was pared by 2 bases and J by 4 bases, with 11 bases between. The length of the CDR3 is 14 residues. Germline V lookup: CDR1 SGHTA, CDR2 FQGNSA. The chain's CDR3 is CASSLSPWATEAFF. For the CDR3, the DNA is TGTGCCAGCAGCTTATCACCATGGGCCACTGAAGCTTTCTTT.

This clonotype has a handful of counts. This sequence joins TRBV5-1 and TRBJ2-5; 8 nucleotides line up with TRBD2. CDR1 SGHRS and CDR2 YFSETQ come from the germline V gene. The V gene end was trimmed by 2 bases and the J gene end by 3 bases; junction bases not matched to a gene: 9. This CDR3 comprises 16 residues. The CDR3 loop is CASSFGSGTEKETQYF. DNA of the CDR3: TGCGCCAGCAGCTTCGGTAGCGGGACCGAAAAAGAGACCCAGTACTTC.

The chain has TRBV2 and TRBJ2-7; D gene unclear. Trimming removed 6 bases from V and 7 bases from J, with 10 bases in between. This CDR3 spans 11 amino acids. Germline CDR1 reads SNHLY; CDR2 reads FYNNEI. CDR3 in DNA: TGTGCCAGCAGCCCAACCAATGAGCAGTACTTC. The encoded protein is CASSPTNEQYF.

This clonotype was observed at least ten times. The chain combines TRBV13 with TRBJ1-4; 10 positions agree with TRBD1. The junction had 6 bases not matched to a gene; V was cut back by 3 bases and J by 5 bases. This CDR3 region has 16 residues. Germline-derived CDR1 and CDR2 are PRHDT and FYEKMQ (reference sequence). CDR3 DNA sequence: TGTGCCAGCAGCTTTAAGAGGACAGGGGGAAATGAAAAACTGTTTTTT. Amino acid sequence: CASSFKRTGGNEKLFF.

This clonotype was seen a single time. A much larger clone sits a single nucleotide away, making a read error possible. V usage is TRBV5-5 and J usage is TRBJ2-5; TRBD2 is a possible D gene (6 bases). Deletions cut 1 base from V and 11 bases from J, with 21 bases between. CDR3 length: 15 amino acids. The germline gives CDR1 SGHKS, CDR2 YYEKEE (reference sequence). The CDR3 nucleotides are TGTGCCAGCAGCTTGATAGGAGGGGCCCCCAATGAGCAGTACTTC. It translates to CASSLIGGAPNEQYF.

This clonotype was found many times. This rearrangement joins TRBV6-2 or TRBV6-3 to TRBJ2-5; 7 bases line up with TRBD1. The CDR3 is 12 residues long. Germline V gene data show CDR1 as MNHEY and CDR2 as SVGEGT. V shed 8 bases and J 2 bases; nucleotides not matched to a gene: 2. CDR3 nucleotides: TGTGCCAGCGGGGACAGACAAGAGACCCAGTACTTC. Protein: CASGDRQETQYF.

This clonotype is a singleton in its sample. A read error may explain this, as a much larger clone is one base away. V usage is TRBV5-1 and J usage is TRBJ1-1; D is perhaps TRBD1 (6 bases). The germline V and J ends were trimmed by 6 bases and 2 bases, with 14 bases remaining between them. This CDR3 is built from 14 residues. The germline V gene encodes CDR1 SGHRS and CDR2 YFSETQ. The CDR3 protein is CASKFRTANTEAFF. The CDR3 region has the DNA TGCGCCAGCAAATTTCGGACAGCTAACACTGAAGCTTTCTTT. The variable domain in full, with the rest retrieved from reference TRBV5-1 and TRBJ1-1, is KAGVTQTPRYLIKTRGQQVTLSCSPISGHRSVSWYQQTPGQGLQFLFEYFSETQRNKGNFPGRFSGRQFSNSRSEMNVSTLELGDSALYLCASKFRTANTEAFFGQGTRLTVV.

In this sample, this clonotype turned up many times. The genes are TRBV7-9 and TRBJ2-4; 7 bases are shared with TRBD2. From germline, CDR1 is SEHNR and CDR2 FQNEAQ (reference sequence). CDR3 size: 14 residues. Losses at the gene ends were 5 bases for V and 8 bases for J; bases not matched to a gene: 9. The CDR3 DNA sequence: TGTGCCAGCAGCCGCTACGGGGAGGGCGACATTCAGTACTTC. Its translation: CASSRYGEGDIQYF.

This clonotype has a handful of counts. The CDR3 sequence: CASSQDWRTYSNQPQHF. The CDR3, as DNA: TGTGCCAGCAGCCAAGATTGGCGGACGTATAGCAATCAGCCCCAGCATTTT. The chain carries TRBV3-1 and TRBJ1-5, with D uncertain. The germline gives CDR1 LGHDT, CDR2 YNNKEL (reference sequence). V shed 0 bases and J shed 0 bases, with 12 bases lying between them. The CDR3 loop spans 17 amino acids. Using reference TRBV3-1 and TRBJ1-5 for the parts outside the CDR3, the full variable domain is DTAVSQTPKYLVTQMGNDKSIKCEQNLGHDTMYWYKQDSKKFLKIMFSYNNKELIINETVPNRFSPKSPDKAHLNLHINSLELGDSAVYFCASSQDWRTYSNQPQHFGDGTRLSIL.

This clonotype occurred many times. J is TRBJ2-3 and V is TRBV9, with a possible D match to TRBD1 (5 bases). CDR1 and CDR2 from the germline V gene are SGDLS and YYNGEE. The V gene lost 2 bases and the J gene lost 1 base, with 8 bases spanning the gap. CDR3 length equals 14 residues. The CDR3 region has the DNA TGTGCCAGCAGCGTCCCCAGGGGCACAGATACGCAGTATTTT. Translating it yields CASSVPRGTDTQYF.

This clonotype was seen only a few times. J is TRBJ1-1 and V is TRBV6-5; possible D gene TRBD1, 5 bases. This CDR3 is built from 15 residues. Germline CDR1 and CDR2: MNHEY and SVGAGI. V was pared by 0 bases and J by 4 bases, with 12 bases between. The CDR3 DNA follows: TGTGCCAGCAGTTACTCTACAGAGGGGTTCACTGAAGCTTTCTTT. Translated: CASSYSTEGFTEAFF.

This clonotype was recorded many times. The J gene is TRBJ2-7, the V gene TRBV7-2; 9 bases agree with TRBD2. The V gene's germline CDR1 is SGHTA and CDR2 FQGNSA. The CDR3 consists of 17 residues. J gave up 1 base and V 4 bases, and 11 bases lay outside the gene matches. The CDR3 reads CASSSQSLAGFSYEQYF. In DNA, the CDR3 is TGTGCCAGCAGCTCTCAGTCCCTAGCGGGGTTTTCCTACGAGCAGTACTTC.

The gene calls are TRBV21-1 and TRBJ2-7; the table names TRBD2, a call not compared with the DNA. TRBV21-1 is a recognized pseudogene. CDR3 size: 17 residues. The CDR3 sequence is CASSGRLAGGPIYEQYF. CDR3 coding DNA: TGTGCCAGCAGCGGCCGACTAGCGGGGGGGCCGATATACGAGCAGTACTTC.

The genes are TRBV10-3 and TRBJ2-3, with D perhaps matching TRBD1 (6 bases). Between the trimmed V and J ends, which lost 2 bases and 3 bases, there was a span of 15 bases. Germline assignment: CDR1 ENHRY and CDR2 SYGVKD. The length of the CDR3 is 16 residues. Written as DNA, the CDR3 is TGTGCCATCAGTGAGGCGGAGCAGGGGACGACAGATACGCAGTATTTT. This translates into CAISEAEQGTTDTQYF.